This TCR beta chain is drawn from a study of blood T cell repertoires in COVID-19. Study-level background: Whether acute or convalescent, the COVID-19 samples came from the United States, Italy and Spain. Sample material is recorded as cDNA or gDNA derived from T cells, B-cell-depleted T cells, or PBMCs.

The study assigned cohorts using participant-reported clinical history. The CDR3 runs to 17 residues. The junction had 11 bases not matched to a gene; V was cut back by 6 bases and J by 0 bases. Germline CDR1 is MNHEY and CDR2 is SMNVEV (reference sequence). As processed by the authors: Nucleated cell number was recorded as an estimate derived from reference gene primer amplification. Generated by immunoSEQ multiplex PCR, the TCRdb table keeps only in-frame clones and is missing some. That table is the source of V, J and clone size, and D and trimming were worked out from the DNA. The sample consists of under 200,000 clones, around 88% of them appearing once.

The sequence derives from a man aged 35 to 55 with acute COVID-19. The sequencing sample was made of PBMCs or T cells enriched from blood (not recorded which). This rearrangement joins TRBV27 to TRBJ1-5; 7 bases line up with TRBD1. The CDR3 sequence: CASRSRGTEYSNQPQHF. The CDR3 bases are TGTGCCAGCAGGTCCCGAGGGACAGAGTATAGCAATCAGCCCCAGCATTTT.